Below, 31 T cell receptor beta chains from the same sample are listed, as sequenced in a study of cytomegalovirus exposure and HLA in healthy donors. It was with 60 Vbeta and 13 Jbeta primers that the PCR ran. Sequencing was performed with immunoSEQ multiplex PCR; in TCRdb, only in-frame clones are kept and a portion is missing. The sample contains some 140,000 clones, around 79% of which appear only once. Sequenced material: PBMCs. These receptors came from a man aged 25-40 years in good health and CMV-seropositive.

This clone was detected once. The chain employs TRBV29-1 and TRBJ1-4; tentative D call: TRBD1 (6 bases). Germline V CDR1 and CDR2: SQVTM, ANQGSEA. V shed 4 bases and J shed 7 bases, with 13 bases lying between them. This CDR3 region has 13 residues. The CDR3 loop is CSVAGAVFEKLFF. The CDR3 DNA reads TGCAGCGTTGCAGGGGCCGTCTTTGAAAAACTGTTTTTT.

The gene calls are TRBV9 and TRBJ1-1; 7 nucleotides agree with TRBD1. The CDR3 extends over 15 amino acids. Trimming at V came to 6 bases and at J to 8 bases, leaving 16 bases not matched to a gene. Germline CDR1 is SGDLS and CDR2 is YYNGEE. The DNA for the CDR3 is TGTGCCAGCAACCCTCCAGGGGGACCCCTCGCCGAAGCTTTCTTT. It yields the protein CASNPPGGPLAEAFF.

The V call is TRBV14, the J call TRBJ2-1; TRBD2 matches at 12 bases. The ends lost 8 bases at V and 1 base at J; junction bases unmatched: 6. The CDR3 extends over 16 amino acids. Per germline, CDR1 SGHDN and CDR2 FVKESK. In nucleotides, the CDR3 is TGTGCCAGCGGGTGGACTAGCGGGATGTCCTACAATGAGCAGTTCTTC. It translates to CASGWTSGMSYNEQFF.

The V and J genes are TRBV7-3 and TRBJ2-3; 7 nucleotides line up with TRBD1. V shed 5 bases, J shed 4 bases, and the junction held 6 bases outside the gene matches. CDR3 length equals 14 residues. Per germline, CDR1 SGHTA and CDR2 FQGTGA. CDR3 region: CASSPRDRSDTQYF. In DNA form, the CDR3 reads TGTGCCAGCAGCCCACGGGACAGATCAGATACGCAGTATTTT.

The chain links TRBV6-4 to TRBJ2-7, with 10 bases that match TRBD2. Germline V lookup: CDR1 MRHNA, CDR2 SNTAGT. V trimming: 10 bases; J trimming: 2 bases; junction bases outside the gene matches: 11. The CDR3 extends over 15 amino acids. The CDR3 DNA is TGTGCCACCCGCTACGATAGCGGGAGGACCTACGAGCAGTACTTC. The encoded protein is CATRYDSGRTYEQYF.

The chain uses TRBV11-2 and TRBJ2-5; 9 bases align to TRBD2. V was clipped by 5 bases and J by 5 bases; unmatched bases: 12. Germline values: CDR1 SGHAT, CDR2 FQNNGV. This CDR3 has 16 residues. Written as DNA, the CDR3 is TGTGCCAGCAGCCCCAGACTCAGCGGGGGGAGGGAGACCCAGTACTTC. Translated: CASSPRLSGGRETQYF.

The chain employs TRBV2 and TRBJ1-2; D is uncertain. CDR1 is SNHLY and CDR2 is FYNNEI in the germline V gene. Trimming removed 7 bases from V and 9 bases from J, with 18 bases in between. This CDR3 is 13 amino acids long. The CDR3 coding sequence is TGTGCCAGCAATCCGGGAAAAACGGATAGCTACACCTTC. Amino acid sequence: CASNPGKTDSYTF.

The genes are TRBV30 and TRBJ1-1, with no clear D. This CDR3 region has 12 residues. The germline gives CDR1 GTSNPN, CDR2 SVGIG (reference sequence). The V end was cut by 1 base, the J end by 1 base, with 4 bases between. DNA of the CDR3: TGTGCCTGGAGTGATCAGAACACTGAAGCTTTCTTT. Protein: CAWSDQNTEAFF.

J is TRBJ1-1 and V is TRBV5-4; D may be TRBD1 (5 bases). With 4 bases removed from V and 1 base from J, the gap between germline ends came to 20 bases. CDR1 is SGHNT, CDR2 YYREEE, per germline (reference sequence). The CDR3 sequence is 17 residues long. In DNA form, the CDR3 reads TGTGCCAGCAGCCCCTACGGGGGTCGAAGAAAGAACACTGAAGCTTTCTTT. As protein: CASSPYGGRRKNTEAFF.

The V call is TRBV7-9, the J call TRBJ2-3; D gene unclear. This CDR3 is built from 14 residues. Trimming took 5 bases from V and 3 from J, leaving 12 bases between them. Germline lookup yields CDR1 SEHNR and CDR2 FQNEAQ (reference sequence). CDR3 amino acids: CASSAMFGTDTQYF. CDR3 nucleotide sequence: TGTGCCAGCAGCGCCATGTTCGGGACAGATACGCAGTATTTT.

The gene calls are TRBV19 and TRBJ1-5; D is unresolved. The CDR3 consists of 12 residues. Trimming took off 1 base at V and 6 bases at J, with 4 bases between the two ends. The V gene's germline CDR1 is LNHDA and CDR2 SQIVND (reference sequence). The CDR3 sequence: CASSIGSQPQHF. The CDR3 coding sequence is TGTGCCAGTAGTATAGGGAGTCAGCCCCAGCATTTT.

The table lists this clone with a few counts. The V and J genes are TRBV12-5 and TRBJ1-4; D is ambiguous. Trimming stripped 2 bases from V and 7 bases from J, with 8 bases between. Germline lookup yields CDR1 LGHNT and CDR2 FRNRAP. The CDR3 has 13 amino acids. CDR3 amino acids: CASGLSYSEKLFF. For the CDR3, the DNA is TGTGCTAGTGGTTTGTCGTACAGTGAAAAACTGTTTTTT.

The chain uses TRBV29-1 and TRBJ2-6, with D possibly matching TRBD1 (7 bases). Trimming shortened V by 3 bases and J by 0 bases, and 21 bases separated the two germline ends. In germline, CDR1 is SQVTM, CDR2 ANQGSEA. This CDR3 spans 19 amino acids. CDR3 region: CSVEEERRGVFSGANVLTF. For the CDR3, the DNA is TGCAGCGTTGAGGAGGAGCGCAGGGGGGTTTTCTCTGGGGCCAACGTCCTGACTTTC.

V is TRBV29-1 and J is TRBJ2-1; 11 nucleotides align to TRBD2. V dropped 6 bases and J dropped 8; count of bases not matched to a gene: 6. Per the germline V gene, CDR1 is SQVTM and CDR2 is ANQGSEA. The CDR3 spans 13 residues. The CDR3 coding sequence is TGCAGCGTCGTCACTAGCGGGGGCCATGAGCAGTTCTTC. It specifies CSVVTSGGHEQFF.

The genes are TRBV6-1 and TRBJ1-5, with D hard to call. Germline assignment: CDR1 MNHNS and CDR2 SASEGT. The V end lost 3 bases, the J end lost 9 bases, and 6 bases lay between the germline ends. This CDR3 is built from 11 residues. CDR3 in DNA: TGTGCCAGCAGTGACGGGAGGCCCCAGCATTTT. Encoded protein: CASSDGRPQHF.

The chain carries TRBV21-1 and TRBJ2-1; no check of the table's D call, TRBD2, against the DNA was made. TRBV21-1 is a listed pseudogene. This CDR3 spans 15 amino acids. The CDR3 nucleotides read TGTGCCAGCAGCAAAAGCGTGCTCTCCTACAATGAGCAGTTCTTC. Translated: CASSKSVLSYNEQFF.

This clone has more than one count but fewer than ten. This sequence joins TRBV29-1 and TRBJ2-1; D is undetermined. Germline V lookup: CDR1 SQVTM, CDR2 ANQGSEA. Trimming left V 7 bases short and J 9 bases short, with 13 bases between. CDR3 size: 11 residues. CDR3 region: CSAPGPVEQFF. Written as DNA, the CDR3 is TGCAGCGCCCCAGGCCCCGTTGAGCAGTTCTTC.

CDR3 sequence (DNA): TGTGCCAGCAGTTTAAACAGGGGGCTGGAGCAGCCCCAGCATTTT. Its translation is CASSLNRGLEQPQHF. The V gene is TRBV6-5, the J gene TRBJ1-5, with TRBD1 identical over 9 bases. The ends lost 4 bases at V and 7 bases at J; junction bases unmatched: 8. The CDR3 totals 15 residues. Germline CDR1 and CDR2: MNHEY and SVGAGI.

CDR3 coding DNA: TGTGCCAGCAGCTTCCCACAAAACTATGGCTACACCTTC. This encodes CASSFPQNYGYTF. The V call is TRBV7-3, the J call TRBJ1-2; D gene ambiguous. Germline V CDR1 and CDR2: SGHTA, FQGTGA. V lost 3 bases, J lost 2 bases, and 7 bases lay in between. The CDR3 spans 13 residues.

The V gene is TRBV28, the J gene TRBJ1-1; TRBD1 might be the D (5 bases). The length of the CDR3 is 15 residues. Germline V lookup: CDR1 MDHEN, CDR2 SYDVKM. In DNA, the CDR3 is TGTTACTCATCCCCCCCAAACAGGTCTGGAACTGAAGCTTTCTTT. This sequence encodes CYSSPPNRSGTEAFF.

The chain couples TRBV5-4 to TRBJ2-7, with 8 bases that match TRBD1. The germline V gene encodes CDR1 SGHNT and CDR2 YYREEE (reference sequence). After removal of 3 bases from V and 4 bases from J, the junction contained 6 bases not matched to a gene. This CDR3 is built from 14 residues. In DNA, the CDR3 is TGTGCCAGCAGCTACCGGGACAGGTCGTACGAGCAGTACTTC. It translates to CASSYRDRSYEQYF.

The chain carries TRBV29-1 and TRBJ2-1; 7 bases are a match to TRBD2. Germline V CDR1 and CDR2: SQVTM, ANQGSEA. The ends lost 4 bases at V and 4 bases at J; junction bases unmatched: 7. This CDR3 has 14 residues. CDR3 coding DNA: TGCAGCGTTGGTGCGTCTAGCGGATACAATGAGCAGTTCTTC. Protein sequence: CSVGASSGYNEQFF.

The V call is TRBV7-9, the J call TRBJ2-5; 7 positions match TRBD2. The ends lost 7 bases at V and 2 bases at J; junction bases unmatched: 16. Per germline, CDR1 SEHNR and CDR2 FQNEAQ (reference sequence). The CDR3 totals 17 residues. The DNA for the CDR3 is TGTGCCAGCAACCCCCGTGAGGTGCTAGCGGAACAAGAGACCCAGTACTTC. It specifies CASNPREVLAEQETQYF.

This chain's CDR3 is CASTDGLTSGSYNEQFF. CDR3 DNA sequence: TGCGCCAGCACCGATGGGCTTACTAGTGGTTCCTACAATGAGCAGTTCTTC. The gene calls are TRBV5-1 and TRBJ2-1; weak D call: TRBD2 (5 bases). The CDR3 has 17 amino acids. Between the trimmed V and J ends, which lost 6 bases and 1 base, there was a span of 20 bases. Germline assignment: CDR1 SGHRS and CDR2 YFSETQ. The whole variable domain, filled in from reference TRBV5-1 and TRBJ2-1, reads KAGVTQTPRYLIKTRGQQVTLSCSPISGHRSVSWYQQTPGQGLQFLFEYFSETQRNKGNFPGRFSGRQFSNSRSEMNVSTLELGDSALYLCASTDGLTSGSYNEQFFGPGTRLTVL.

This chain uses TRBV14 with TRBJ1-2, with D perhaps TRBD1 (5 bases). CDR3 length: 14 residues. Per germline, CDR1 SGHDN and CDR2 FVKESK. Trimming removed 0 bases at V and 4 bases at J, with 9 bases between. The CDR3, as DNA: TGTGCCAGCAGCCAAGAGTACAGGTCCTATGGCTACACCTTC. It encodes CASSQEYRSYGYTF.

CDR3 sequence (DNA): TGCGCCAGCAGCCAAGAAAGGGGCAAGGCCTACGAGCAGTACTTC. Residues: CASSQERGKAYEQYF. The chain carries TRBV4-3 and TRBJ2-7; D perhaps matches TRBD1 (5 bases). Germline-derived CDR1 and CDR2 are LGHNA and YSLEER. Trimming shortened V by 0 bases and J by 2 bases, and 11 bases separated the two germline ends. CDR3 length: 15 residues.

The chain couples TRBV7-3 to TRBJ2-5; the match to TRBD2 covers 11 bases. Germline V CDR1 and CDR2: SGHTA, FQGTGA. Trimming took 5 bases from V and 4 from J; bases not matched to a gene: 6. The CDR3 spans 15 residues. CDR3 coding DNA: TGTGCCAGCAGCATGACTAGCGGGGTAGGAGAGACCCAGTACTTC. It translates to CASSMTSGVGETQYF.

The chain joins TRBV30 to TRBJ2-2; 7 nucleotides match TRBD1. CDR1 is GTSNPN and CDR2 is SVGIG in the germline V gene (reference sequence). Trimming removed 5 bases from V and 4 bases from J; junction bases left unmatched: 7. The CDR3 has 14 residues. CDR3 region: CAWARGLSTGELFF. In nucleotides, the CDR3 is TGTGCCTGGGCGAGGGGGCTTAGCACCGGGGAGCTGTTTTTT. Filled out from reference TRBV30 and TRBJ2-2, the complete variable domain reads SQTIHQWPATLVQPVGSPLSLECTVEGTSNPNLYWYRQAAGRGLQLLFYSVGIGQISSEVPQNLSASRPQDRQFILSSKKLLLSDSGFYLCAWARGLSTGELFFGEGSRLTVL.

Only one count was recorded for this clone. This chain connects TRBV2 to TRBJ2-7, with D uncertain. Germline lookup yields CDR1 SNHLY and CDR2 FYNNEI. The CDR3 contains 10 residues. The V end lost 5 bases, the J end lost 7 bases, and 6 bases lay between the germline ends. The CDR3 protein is CASSISEQYF. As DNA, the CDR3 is TGTGCCAGCAGTATCAGTGAGCAGTACTTC.

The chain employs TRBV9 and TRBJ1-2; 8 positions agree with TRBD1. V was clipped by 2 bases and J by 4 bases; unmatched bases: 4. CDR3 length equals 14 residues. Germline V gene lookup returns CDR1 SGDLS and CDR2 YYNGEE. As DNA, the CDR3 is TGTGCCAGCAGCGTCGGACAGGGCTCCTATGGCTACACCTTC. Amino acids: CASSVGQGSYGYTF.

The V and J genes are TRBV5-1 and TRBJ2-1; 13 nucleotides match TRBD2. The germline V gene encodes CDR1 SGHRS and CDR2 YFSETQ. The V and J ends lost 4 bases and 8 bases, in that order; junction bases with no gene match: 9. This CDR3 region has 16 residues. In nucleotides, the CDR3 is TGCGCCAGCAGCCTTACCGGGACTAGCGGGACCGATGAGCAGTTCTTC. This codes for CASSLTGTSGTDEQFF.